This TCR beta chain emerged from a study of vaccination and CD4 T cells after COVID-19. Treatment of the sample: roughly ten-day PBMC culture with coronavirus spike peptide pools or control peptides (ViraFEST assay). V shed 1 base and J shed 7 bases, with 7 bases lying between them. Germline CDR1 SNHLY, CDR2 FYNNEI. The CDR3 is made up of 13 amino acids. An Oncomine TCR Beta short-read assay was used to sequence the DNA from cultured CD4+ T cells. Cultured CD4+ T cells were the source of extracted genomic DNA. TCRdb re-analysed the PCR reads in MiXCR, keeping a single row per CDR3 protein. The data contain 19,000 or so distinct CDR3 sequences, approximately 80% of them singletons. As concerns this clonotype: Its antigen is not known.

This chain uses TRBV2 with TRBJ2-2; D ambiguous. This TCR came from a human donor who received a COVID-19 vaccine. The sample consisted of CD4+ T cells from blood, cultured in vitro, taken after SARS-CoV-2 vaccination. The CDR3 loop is CASSEGRFGELFF. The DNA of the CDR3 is TGTGCCAGCAGTGAAGGACGGTTCGGGGAGCTGTTTTTT.